The following is a T cell receptor beta chain sequence with its context. The source of the sample is a study of blood T cell repertoires in COVID-19. Germline lookup yields CDR1 SGHTA and CDR2 FQGNSA. The CDR3 runs to 14 residues. Between the trimmed V and J ends, which lost 6 bases and 1 base, there was a span of 12 bases. Data came from immunoSEQ multiplex PCR; TCRdb stores just in-frame clones and leaves some out. The repertoire holds 55,000 to 75,000 clones, with around 85% as singletons. The sequenced material came from peripheral blood. The J gene is TRBJ1-1, the V gene TRBV7-2; the D gene is possibly TRBD1 (6 bases). The source of this sequence is a man in his sixties or seventies with acute or convalescent COVID-19. The CDR3 here is CASRFQDRNTEAFF. The CDR3, as DNA: TGTGCCAGCAGGTTCCAGGACAGGAACACTGAAGCTTTCTTT.